The clone carrying this T cell receptor beta chain was seen just once. As yet, its antigen is unknown. These data are taken from a study of graft-versus-host responses after intestinal transplantation. For the study at large: Each transplant was multivisceral, liver-intestinal, or isolated intestinal. Study-wide points: Analysis identified GvH clones in recipient marrow, with some appearing first in ileum or blood.

The method was immunoSEQ multiplex PCR; TCRdb's version includes in-frame clones alone and lacks a portion of them. The sample holds roughly 80,000 clones, around 92% seen once. This receptor was taken from a human patient who received an intestinal transplant, so some T cells may come from the graft donor. The sample here was PBMCs, taken 98 days after intestinal transplantation.

The CDR3 DNA reads TGTGCCAGTAGATCGGGTAGCGGGAGAGATTACAATGAGCAGTTCTTC. Its protein product is CASRSGSGRDYNEQFF. This chain joins TRBV19 and TRBJ2-1, with 9 bases matching TRBD2. Germline V gene sequence: CDR1 LNHDA, CDR2 SQIVND (reference sequence). The CDR3 spans 16 residues. J lost 4 bases, V lost 6 bases, and 10 bases had no gene match.